The source of this TCR beta chain is a study of OX40 agonist ivuxolimab in advanced cancers. Study results and caveats: Which antigen the expanded peripheral T cells recognized is unknown.

Germline V lookup: CDR1 SGHAT, CDR2 FQNNGV. The CDR3 runs to 14 residues. Trimming left V 5 bases short and J 5 bases short, with 12 bases between. Worth noting for this clone: Its antigen is still unknown.

The data were produced by immunoSEQ multiplex PCR, yet TCRdb's version contains in-frame clones alone and is incomplete. The repertoire holds tens of thousands of clones, around 80% seen once, with approximately 5% in the top ten. The chain has TRBV11-2 and TRBJ1-4; the D gene is possibly TRBD1 (5 bases). This sequence was found in an adult with an advanced solid tumor such as melanoma, head and neck, liver or kidney cancer. This specimen was CD4+ or CD8+ T cells sorted from blood, taken in a trial of the OX40 agonist ivuxolimab. DNA of the CDR3: TGTGCCAGCAGCCCCGCGGGGCTCAATGAAAAACTGTTTTTT. Amino acids: CASSPAGLNEKLFF.